The 17 T cell receptor beta chains listed next were all sequenced from one sample in a study of cytomegalovirus exposure and HLA in healthy donors. The PCR ran on 60 Vbeta and 13 Jbeta primers. Generated by immunoSEQ multiplex PCR, the TCRdb table keeps only in-frame clones and is missing some. Here the sample spans about 150,000 clones, roughly four fifths being singletons. The sequenced sample was PBMCs. These receptors came from a man between 18 and 29 years old in good health and CMV-seronegative.

The J gene is TRBJ2-2, the V gene TRBV15; the D gene is possibly TRBD1 (5 bases). The CDR3 consists of 16 residues. The germline gives CDR1 LNHNV, CDR2 YYDKDF (reference sequence). Trimming cost V 3 bases and J 0 bases, with 11 bases left between them. CDR3 region: CATSSRDSSNTGELFF. Here the CDR3 DNA reads TGTGCCACCAGCAGTAGAGACAGCTCGAACACCGGGGAGCTGTTTTTT.

The V call is TRBV5-1, the J call TRBJ1-2, with 8 bases that match TRBD1. There are 15 residues in the CDR3. The germline CDR1 and CDR2 sequences are SGHRS and YFSETQ. Trimming removed 0 bases from V and 6 bases from J; junction bases left unmatched: 7. The CDR3 sequence: CASSLGQGAEHGYTF. The DNA of the CDR3 is TGCGCCAGCAGCTTGGGCCAGGGGGCAGAGCATGGCTACACCTTC.

The J gene is TRBJ1-5, the V gene TRBV19; 7 bases match TRBD1. J was trimmed by 7 bases and V by 10 bases; bases with no gene match: 16. This CDR3 region has 15 residues. CDR1 LNHDA and CDR2 SQIVND come from the germline V gene (reference sequence). This CDR3 is CATSKRGLGEQPQHF. DNA of the CDR3: TGTGCCACTTCGAAGAGGGGGCTCGGGGAGCAGCCCCAGCATTTT.

The chain joins TRBV6-5 to TRBJ2-1; 14 nucleotides agree with TRBD2. The CDR3 is 16 amino acids. From germline, CDR1 is MNHEY and CDR2 SVGAGI. The V segment lost 2 bases and the J segment 5 bases; nucleotides outside the gene matches: 2. As DNA, the CDR3 is TGTGCCAGCAGTTACCGACTAGCGGGAGGGGACAATGAGCAGTTCTTC. Protein product: CASSYRLAGGDNEQFF.

The rearrangement uses TRBV18 and TRBJ2-7, with TRBD2 as a possible D gene (6 bases). Per the germline V gene, CDR1 is KGHSH and CDR2 is LQKENI. Deletions cut 3 bases from V and 0 bases from J, with 12 bases between. CDR3 size: 15 residues. The chain's CDR3 is CASSPEGGSSYEQYF. In DNA form, the CDR3 reads TGTGCCAGCTCACCGGAGGGTGGGAGCTCCTACGAGCAGTACTTC.

This chain joins TRBV18 and TRBJ2-5, with TRBD2 matching over 7 bases. Germline V CDR1 and CDR2: KGHSH, LQKENI. The CDR3 spans 12 residues. V was pared by 6 bases and J by 5 bases, with 3 bases of the junction left unmatched. The CDR3 reads CASSDGGETQYF. In DNA, the CDR3 is TGTGCCAGCTCGGACGGGGGGGAGACCCAGTACTTC.

This clone was counted only a few times. The rearrangement joins TRBV7-2 to TRBJ2-7; 9 bases are a match to TRBD1. The CDR3 totals 15 residues. Germline V gene data show CDR1 as SGHTA and CDR2 as FQGNSA. V lost 0 bases, J lost 4 bases, and 4 bases stayed unmatched. CDR3 protein: CASSLAGQGPYEQYF. The CDR3, as DNA: TGTGCCAGCAGCTTAGCGGGACAGGGACCATACGAGCAGTACTTC.

The chain uses TRBV18 and TRBJ2-7, with D possibly TRBD2 on 6 matching bases. The CDR3 sequence is 13 residues long. Germline V gene data show CDR1 as KGHSH and CDR2 as LQKENI. V lost 8 bases to trimming and J lost 6 bases, with 17 bases between them. CDR3 protein: CASAGSDQVEQYF. The DNA of the CDR3 is TGTGCCAGCGCGGGGTCCGACCAAGTCGAGCAGTACTTC.

The chain employs TRBV6-1 and TRBJ1-1, with 8 positions matching TRBD1. J gave up 3 bases and V 4 bases, and 1 base lay outside the gene matches. The CDR3 has 13 amino acids. Per germline, CDR1 MNHNS and CDR2 SASEGT. The CDR3 DNA reads as TGTGCCAGCAGTGTACAGGGGGACACTGAAGCTTTCTTT. This gives the protein CASSVQGDTEAFF.

A few counts support this clone. This chain links TRBV7-8 with TRBJ2-1; D gene uncertain. Germline CDR1 reads SGHVS; CDR2 reads FQNEAQ. Between the trimmed V and J ends, which lost 1 base and 5 bases, there was a span of 6 bases. This CDR3 contains 13 residues. The CDR3 is CASSLGPDNEQFF. The CDR3 DNA follows: TGTGCCAGCAGCTTAGGTCCCGACAATGAGCAGTTCTTC.

The gene calls are TRBV5-8 and TRBJ2-1; the match to TRBD1 covers 9 bases. J lost 7 bases, V lost 4 bases, and 12 bases had no gene match. Germline-derived CDR1 and CDR2 are SGHTS and YDEGEE. The CDR3 extends over 16 amino acids. The chain's CDR3 is CASSTRTGESRNEQFF. The CDR3 nucleotides read TGTGCCAGCAGCACCCGGACAGGGGAATCGAGGAATGAGCAGTTCTTC. The variable domain in full, completed from reference TRBV5-8 and TRBJ2-1, reads EAGVTQSPTHLIKTRGQQATLRCSPISGHTSVYWYQQALGLGLQFLLWYDEGEERNRGNFPPRFSGRQFPNYSSELNVNALELEDSALYLCASSTRTGESRNEQFFGPGTRLTVL.

The chain joins TRBV7-8 to TRBJ2-2; 7 bases align to TRBD1. Unmatched junction bases numbered 7, after V lost 3 bases and J lost 6 bases. The length of the CDR3 is 15 residues. Germline CDR1 reads SGHVS; CDR2 reads FQNEAQ. CDR3 sequence: CASSLGRQGPGELFF. As DNA, the CDR3 is TGTGCCAGCAGCTTGGGCCGACAGGGCCCCGGGGAGCTGTTTTTT.

The V call is TRBV7-8, the J call TRBJ2-1; no clear D. The germline V gene has CDR1 SGHVS and CDR2 FQNEAQ. V shed 5 bases and J shed 12 bases, with 20 bases lying between them. The CDR3 runs 14 residues. In DNA, the CDR3 is TGTGCCAGCAGCGATAGAGCCTTTCTTATCGGGCAGTTCTTC. It specifies CASSDRAFLIGQFF.

The chain combines TRBV18 with TRBJ1-3; maybe TRBD1 (5 bases). The CDR3 spans 16 residues. Trimming took 2 bases from V and 4 from J, leaving 15 bases between them. CDR1 is KGHSH and CDR2 is LQKENI in the germline V gene. Here the CDR3 DNA reads TGTGCCAGCTCACCAGAGTTAGGGGTTCGCGGAAACACCATATATTTT. Residues: CASSPELGVRGNTIYF.

The chain couples TRBV7-8 to TRBJ2-3; D not resolved. The V end lost 1 base, the J end lost 3 bases, and 17 bases lay between the germline ends. Germline V gene data show CDR1 as SGHVS and CDR2 as FQNEAQ. The CDR3 consists of 17 residues. CDR3 protein: CASSLDPTTTLTDTQYF. DNA of the CDR3: TGTGCCAGCAGCTTAGACCCGACCACTACTCTAACAGATACGCAGTATTTT.

The V call is TRBV5-4, the J call TRBJ1-1; D perhaps matches TRBD1 (6 bases). The V end was cut by 7 bases, the J end by 2 bases, with 12 bases between. Germline V gene lookup returns CDR1 SGHNT and CDR2 YYREEE (reference sequence). This CDR3 comprises 13 residues. Here the CDR3 reads CASLGDTNTEAFF. The CDR3 nucleotides are TGTGCCAGCTTGGGGGACACCAACACTGAAGCTTTCTTT.

DNA of the CDR3: TGTGCCAGCAGTTTATCGAAGGGCGGGAGGTTCAGGGGCACAGATACGCAGTATTTT. It yields the protein CASSLSKGGRFRGTDTQYF. The rearrangement links TRBV27 to TRBJ2-3; TRBD2 matches at 8 bases. V shed 0 bases, J shed 1 base, and the junction held 12 bases outside the gene matches. Per the germline V gene, CDR1 is MNHEY and CDR2 is SMNVEV (reference sequence). The CDR3 has 19 residues.